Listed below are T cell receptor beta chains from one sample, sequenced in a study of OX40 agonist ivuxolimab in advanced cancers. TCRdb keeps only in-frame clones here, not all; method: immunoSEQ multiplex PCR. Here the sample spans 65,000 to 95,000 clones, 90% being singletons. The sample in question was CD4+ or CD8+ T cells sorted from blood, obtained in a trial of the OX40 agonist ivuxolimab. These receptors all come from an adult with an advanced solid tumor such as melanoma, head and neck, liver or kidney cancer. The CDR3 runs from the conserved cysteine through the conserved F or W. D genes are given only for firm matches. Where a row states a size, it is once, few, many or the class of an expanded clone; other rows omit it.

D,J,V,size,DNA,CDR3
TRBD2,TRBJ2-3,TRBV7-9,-,TGTGCCAGCAGCTTACAGCGGGGGAGCGCAGATACGCAGTATTTT,CASSLQRGSADTQYF
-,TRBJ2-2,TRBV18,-,TGTGCCAGCTCACCCGACGGGGAGCTGTTTTTT,CASSPDGELFF
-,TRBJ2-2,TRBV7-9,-,TGTGCCAGCAGCCCCCGGGCACTGGACACCGGGGAGCTGTTTTTT,CASSPRALDTGELFF
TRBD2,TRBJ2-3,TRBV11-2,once,TGTGCCAGCAGCTTAGTACGACAGGGCACTAGCGGGGGCACAGATACGCAGTATTTT,CASSLVRQGTSGGTDTQYF
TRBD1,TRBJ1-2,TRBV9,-,TGTGCCAGCAGCACCCCCGGGACAGTGACTACCTTGGGCTACGGCTACACCTTC,CASSTPGTVTTLGYGYTF
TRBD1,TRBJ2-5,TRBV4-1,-,TGCGCCAGCAGCCAAGATGGAACAGGGGTGTCGGAGACCCAGTACTTC,CASSQDGTGVSETQYF
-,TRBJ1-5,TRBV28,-,TGTGCCAGCAGCTCCCCCGGTAGCAATCAGCCCCAGCATTTT,CASSSPGSNQPQHF
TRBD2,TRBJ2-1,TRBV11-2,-,TGTGCCAGCAGCTTACATGGCGGGGGGGCCAATGAGCAGTTCTTC,CASSLHGGGANEQFF
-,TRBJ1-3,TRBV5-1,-,TGCGCCAGCAGCCGGGGGGACCGTCAGGGAAACACCATATATTTT,CASSRGDRQGNTIYF
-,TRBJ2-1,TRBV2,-,TGTGCCAGCAGTGGTCACAGGAGCTCCTACAATGAGCAGTTCTTC,CASSGHRSSYNEQFF
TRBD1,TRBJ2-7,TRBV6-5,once,TGTGCCAGCAGTAACGGACAGGGGGCACAGTACGAGCAGTACTTC,CASSNGQGAQYEQYF
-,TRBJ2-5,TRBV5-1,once,TGCGCCAGCAGCTTGGGCCAGATGTACCAAGAGACCCAGTACTTC,CASSLGQMYQETQYF
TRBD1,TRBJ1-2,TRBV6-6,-,TGTGCCAGCAGTTACGACAGGGAGGTCTATGGCTACACCTTC,CASSYDREVYGYTF
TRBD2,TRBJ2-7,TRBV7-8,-,TGTGCCAGCAGCTTAGCCGGACTAGCGGGCGAGCAGTACTTC,CASSLAGLAGEQYF
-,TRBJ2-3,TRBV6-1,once,TGTGCCAGCAGTGCCGCGGCGGGGACTTCCCAAGACACGCAGTATTTT,CASSAAAGTSQDTQYF
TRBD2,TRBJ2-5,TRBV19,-,TGTGCCAGTAGACGGACTAGCGGGGGAGAGACCCAGTACTTC,CASRRTSGGETQYF
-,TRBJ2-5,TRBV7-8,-,TGTGCCAGCGGAATCGGGGAGACCCAGTACTTC,CASGIGETQYF
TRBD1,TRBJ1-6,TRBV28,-,TGTGCCAGCAGCCCAGGGGGTTTTGATTCACCCCTCCACTTT,CASSPGGFDSPLHF
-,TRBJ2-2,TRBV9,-,TGTGCCAGCAGCGTAGGTACAGCCCTTAACACCGGGGAGCTGTTTTTT,CASSVGTALNTGELFF
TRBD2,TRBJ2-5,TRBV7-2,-,TGTGCCAGCAGCACGACTAGCGGATACGGGACCCAGTACTTC,CASSTTSGYGTQYF
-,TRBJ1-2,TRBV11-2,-,TGTGCCAGCAGCTTCGCTTTTAACTATGGCTACACCTTC,CASSFAFNYGYTF
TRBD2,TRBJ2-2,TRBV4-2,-,TGTGCCAGCAGCCAAGAAGTCGTTAGCGGGGGGCGAGGCACCGGGGAGCTGTTTTTT,CASSQEVVSGGRGTGELFF
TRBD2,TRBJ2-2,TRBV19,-,TGTGCCAGTAGGTTACTAGCGGGGGACTACACCGGGGAGCTGTTTTTT,CASRLLAGDYTGELFF
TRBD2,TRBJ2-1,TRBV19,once,TGTGCCAGTAGTATGGTAGCGGGGGGGCGCAATGAGCAGTTCTTC,CASSMVAGGRNEQFF
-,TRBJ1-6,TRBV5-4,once,TGTGCCAGCAGGGACAGAAAACCCTGGAGGAATTCACCCCTCCACTTT,CASRDRKPWRNSPLHF
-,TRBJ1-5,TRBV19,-,TGTGCCAGTAGTGACAATAGCAATCAGCCCCAGCATTTT,CASSDNSNQPQHF
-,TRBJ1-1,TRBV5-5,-,TGTGCCAGCAGCTTCGCGGGCCAGGGATGGAACACTGAAGCTTTCTTT,CASSFAGQGWNTEAFF
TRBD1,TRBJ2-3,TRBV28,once,TGTGCCAGCTTGCCCCCCAGGGGGCTCACAGATACGCAGTATTTT,CASLPPRGLTDTQYF
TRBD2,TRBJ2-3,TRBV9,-,TGTGCCAGCAGCGTAGTAGGTCTAGCGGGGGGCTTTACAGATACGCAGTATTTT,CASSVVGLAGGFTDTQYF
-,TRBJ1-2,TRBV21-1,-,TGTGCCAGCAGCAATGTAGGAGTAGGCTATGGCTACACCTTC,CASSNVGVGYGYTF
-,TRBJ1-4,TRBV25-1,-,TGTGCCAGCAGTGAATATGGTAGCAGGGTTGGGGAAAAACTGTTTTTT,CASSEYGSRVGEKLFF
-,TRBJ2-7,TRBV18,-,TGTGCCAGCTCACCGCGCCTATCCTACGAGCAGTACTTC,CASSPRLSYEQYF
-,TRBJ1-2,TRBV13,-,TGTGCCAGCAGCTTAGGCCAGAGGTGGGATGGCTACACCTTC,CASSLGQRWDGYTF
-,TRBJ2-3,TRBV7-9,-,TGTGCCAGCAGCTTCGCAGATACGCAGTATTTT,CASSFADTQYF
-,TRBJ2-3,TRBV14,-,TGTGCCAGCAGCCTCTATGGGAATACGCAGTATTTT,CASSLYGNTQYF
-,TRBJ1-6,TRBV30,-,TGTGCCTGGACCCTGGCTGGTGGCAGCTCCTATAATTCACCCCTCCACTTT,CAWTLAGGSSYNSPLHF
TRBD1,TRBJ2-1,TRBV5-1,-,TGCGCCAGCAGCTTGGACAGGGGGACCAATGAGCAGTTCTTC,CASSLDRGTNEQFF
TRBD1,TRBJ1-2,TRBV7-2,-,TGTGCCAGCAGCTCCGGGACAGGGGGCGATGGCTACACCTTC,CASSSGTGGDGYTF
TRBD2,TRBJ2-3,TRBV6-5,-,TGTGCCAGCAGAACCCTAGCGGGGGGCCCTACGACGCAGTATTTT,CASRTLAGGPTTQYF
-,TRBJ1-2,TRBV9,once,TGTGCCAGCAGCGTAGGGGGCTCGTATGGCTACACCTTC,CASSVGGSYGYTF
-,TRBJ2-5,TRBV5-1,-,TGCGCCAGCAGCGGAGGACGGGAGACCCAGTACTTC,CASSGGRETQYF
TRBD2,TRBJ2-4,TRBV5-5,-,TGTGCCAGCAGCCCATTAGGCGGGGGGGCTCGTAAGAACATTCAGTACTTC,CASSPLGGGARKNIQYF
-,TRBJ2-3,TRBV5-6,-,TGTGCCAGCAGCTTCCGGACCACAGATACGCAGTATTTT,CASSFRTTDTQYF
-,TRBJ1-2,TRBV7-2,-,TGTGCCAGCAGCTTAAGTCCCACAGTCTATGGCTACACCTTC,CASSLSPTVYGYTF
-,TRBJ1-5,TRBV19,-,TGTGCCAGTAGGAATCGTAAGGACTATAGCAATCAGCCCCAGCATTTT,CASRNRKDYSNQPQHF
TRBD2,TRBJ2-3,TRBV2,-,TGTGCCAGCAGACTAGCGGGGGGGCCGGGGACAGATACGCAGTATTTT,CASRLAGGPGTDTQYF
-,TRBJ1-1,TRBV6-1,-,TGTGCCAGCAGGGGGACCGGTAACACTGAAGCTTTCTTT,CASRGTGNTEAFF